This TCR beta chain was observed in a study of blood T cell repertoires in COVID-19. Background on the study: Both acute and convalescent COVID-19 samples were obtained from the United States, Italy and Spain. PBMCs, B-cell-depleted T cells, or T cells provided the cDNA or gDNA that made up the material.

Authors' data handling: The assay estimated nucleated cells by amplifying reference gene primers. Sequencing was performed with immunoSEQ multiplex PCR; in TCRdb, only in-frame clones are kept and a portion is missing. For V, J and clone size, that table is used; D and trimming come from the DNA. The sample records some 240,000 clones, approximately 80% being singletons. The V gene's germline CDR1 is MRHNA and CDR2 SNTAGT. The ends lost 5 bases at V and 7 bases at J; junction bases unmatched: 6. This CDR3 is 15 amino acids long. The rearrangement links TRBV6-4 to TRBJ1-6, with 9 bases that match TRBD1. The sequence derives from a middle-aged woman who had recovered from COVID-19. Specimen: peripheral blood. CDR3 sequence reads: CASSPGTGLNSPLHF. CDR3 nucleotide sequence: TGTGCCAGCAGTCCCGGGACAGGGTTAAATTCACCCCTCCACTTT.